A selection of T cell receptor beta chains follows, all from one sample in a study of blood T cell repertoires in COVID-19. TCRdb's table, derived via immunoSEQ multiplex PCR, lists solely in-frame clones and lacks some. The data contain 380,000 or so clones, more than 75% of them singletons. Sequencing used PBMCs or T cells enriched from blood (not recorded which). The receptors come from a woman aged 25-40 years with acute COVID-19. CDR3s include the opening cysteine and the closing phenylalanine or tryptophan. D genes are given only for firm matches. Expanded clones get a size class; other rows say once, few or many, or leave the size out.

clone size | D gene | J gene | V gene | CDR3 DNA | CDR3 protein
NA | TRBD1 | TRBJ1-2 | TRBV2 | TGTGCCAGCGACAGGGGTACCTATGGCTACACCTTC | CASDRGTYGYTF
few | NA | TRBJ2-1 | TRBV29-1 | TGCAGCGTCGAGGTTGCAGGGTACAATGAGCAGTTCTTC | CSVEVAGYNEQFF
NA | NA | TRBJ2-3 | TRBV5-4 | TGTGCCAGCAGCTTGGGAGGGCAGGGGAGAGGGACAGATACGCAGTATTTT | CASSLGGQGRGTDTQYF
NA | NA | TRBJ1-6 | TRBV28 | TGTGCCAGCAGTTTAGTAGCCGCCAATTCACCCCTCCACTTT | CASSLVAANSPLHF
few | NA | TRBJ1-1 | TRBV2 | TGTGCCAGCAGTCCCGTCTTTTTTTGGCAGGGTCAAACTGAAGCTTTCTTT | CASSPVFFWQGQTEAFF
NA | TRBD1 | TRBJ1-2 | TRBV11-3 | TGTGCCAGCAGCTTCCAGACAGGGCGAGACTATGGCTACACCTTC | CASSFQTGRDYGYTF
NA | NA | TRBJ1-6 | TRBV6-1 | TGTGCCAGCAGTGAAAGGGGGAGTTCCCCCTATAATTCACCCCTCCACTTT | CASSERGSSPYNSPLHF
NA | TRBD2 | TRBJ2-3 | TRBV6-6 | TGTGCCAGCAGTTACCGAGCGGGGGGCGTCACAGATACGCAGTATTTT | CASSYRAGGVTDTQYF
NA | TRBD1 | TRBJ1-5 | TRBV3-1/TRBV3-2 | TGTGCCAGCAGCCAAGGGACAGGGGAATATCAGCCCCAGCATTTT | CASSQGTGEYQPQHF
once | TRBD1 | TRBJ2-1 | TRBV28 | TGTGCCAGCAGTGTCGGACAGGCGAATGAGCAGTTCTTC | CASSVGQANEQFF
once | NA | TRBJ2-7 | TRBV3-1/TRBV3-2 | TGTGCCAGCAGCCCTATGGGGGGAATCTACTACTTC | CASSPMGGIYYF
NA | TRBD1 | TRBJ2-7 | TRBV27 | TGTGCCAGCAGTTTTTTCACCACAGGGGGGAGAACCTACGAGCAGTACTTC | CASSFFTTGGRTYEQYF
NA | TRBD2 | TRBJ2-3 | TRBV7-3 | TGTGCCAGCAGCCCGGGGGGGGGCCGGGCAGATACGCAGTATTTT | CASSPGGGRADTQYF
NA | NA | TRBJ1-5 | TRBV11-3 | TGTGCCAGCAGCTTAGGGGAGTATCAGCCCCAGCATTTT | CASSLGEYQPQHF
NA | NA | TRBJ1-1 | TRBV2 | TGTGCCAGCAGCCCCTGGGAGGGGGGCACTGAAGCTTTCTTT | CASSPWEGGTEAFF
NA | TRBD2 | TRBJ2-7 | TRBV7-9 | TGTGCCAGCAGCCAAAGCGGGGGCATCTACGAGCAGTACTTC | CASSQSGGIYEQYF
NA | TRBD2 | TRBJ2-5 | TRBV4-1 | TGCGCCAGCAGCCAAAAACTAGCGGGGGCCTACCAAGAGACCCAGTACTTC | CASSQKLAGAYQETQYF
NA | NA | TRBJ2-1 | TRBV10-3 | TGTGCCAGACCCCAGAGGGGGGGGGCTCCTAATGAGCAGTTCTTC | CARPQRGGAPNEQFF
NA | TRBD2 | TRBJ2-1 | TRBV15 | TGTGCCACCAGCAGAGAAAGGAGCGGGGGGGCAAGGCAGTTCTTC | CATSRERSGGARQFF
NA | NA | TRBJ2-3 | TRBV5-6 | TGTGCCAGCAGCTTTGACAGATTATCGCAGTATTTT | CASSFDRLSQYF
NA | NA | TRBJ2-7 | TRBV5-1 | TGCGCCAGCAGCTTGGTGAGGTGGGAGCAGTACTTC | CASSLVRWEQYF
NA | TRBD2 | TRBJ2-5 | TRBV9 | TGTGCCAGCAGCCCGGGGACTAGCGGGGGGTCCCAAGAGACCCAGTACTTC | CASSPGTSGGSQETQYF
NA | NA | TRBJ2-1 | TRBV2 | TGTGCCAGCGTCGCGTCCAATTACAATGAGCAGTTCTTC | CASVASNYNEQFF
NA | NA | TRBJ2-7 | TRBV3-1/TRBV3-2 | TGTGCCAGCAGCCAAAGATTAAGCTTCGACGAGCAGTACTTC | CASSQRLSFDEQYF
NA | NA | TRBJ1-5 | TRBV6-5 | TGTGCCAGCAGTTACCCCGGGACATCAAATCAGCCCCAGCATTTT | CASSYPGTSNQPQHF
NA | NA | TRBJ1-2 | TRBV5-1 | TGCGCCAGCAGCAATACAGGAGTCTATGGCTACACCTTC | CASSNTGVYGYTF
NA | NA | TRBJ1-1 | TRBV9 | TGTGCCAGCAGCGTAGACACCTTCATGAACACTGAAGCTTTCTTT | CASSVDTFMNTEAFF
NA | TRBD1 | TRBJ1-6 | TRBV7-3 | TGTGCCAGCAGCCTCCGACAGGGCAATTCACCCCTCCACTTT | CASSLRQGNSPLHF
NA | NA | TRBJ1-4 | TRBV18 | TGTGCCAGCTCCCCAATGGGAGGTGCAACTAATGAAAAACTGTTTTTT | CASSPMGGATNEKLFF
NA | TRBD1 | TRBJ1-2 | TRBV2 | TGTGCCAGCAGTCCCGGGACAGGGGCCTCCTTGATAGGCTACACCTTC | CASSPGTGASLIGYTF
NA | TRBD1 | TRBJ1-4 | TRBV5-1 | TGCGCCAGCAGGACAGGGGCCGCTAATGAAAAACTGTTTTTT | CASRTGAANEKLFF
NA | NA | TRBJ1-1 | TRBV20-1 | TGCAGAGCGGACCGTAACACTGAAGCTTTCTTT | CRADRNTEAFF
NA | NA | TRBJ1-1 | TRBV30 | TGTGCCTGGAGTGCAGGATTGAACACTGAAGCTTTCTTT | CAWSAGLNTEAFF
NA | NA | TRBJ1-2 | TRBV7-2 | NA | CASSSSRGVKGYTF
NA | NA | TRBJ2-2 | TRBV9 | TGTGCCAGCACCGAATTTGGAGGGCCTTCCGGGGAGCTGTTTTTT | CASTEFGGPSGELFF
NA | NA | TRBJ1-6 | TRBV10-3 | TGTGCCATCAGCACTACAGGGTGGCGATCACCCCTCCACTTT | CAISTTGWRSPLHF
NA | TRBD1 | TRBJ1-2 | TRBV6-6 | TGTGCCAGCAGCGCAGGGACAGTCTATGGCTACACCTTC | CASSAGTVYGYTF
NA | NA | TRBJ1-5 | TRBV18 | TGTGCCAGCTCACCACCGGGAGGTTCCAGGGCTAGCAATCAGCCCCAGCATTTT | CASSPPGGSRASNQPQHF
NA | TRBD1 | TRBJ1-1 | TRBV7-2 | TGTGCCAGCAGCTCGCAGACAGGGTTCATGAACACTGAAGCTTTCTTT | CASSSQTGFMNTEAFF
NA | TRBD1 | TRBJ2-4 | TRBV5-1 | TGCGCCAGCAGCTTGGCCGACAGGGTCGATATCGGCATTCAGTACTTC | CASSLADRVDIGIQYF
NA | NA | TRBJ2-6 | TRBV6-2/TRBV6-3 | TGTGCCAGCAGTTACTACCCTACAGGGAGCGGGGCCAACGTCCTGACTTTC | CASSYYPTGSGANVLTF
NA | TRBD1 | TRBJ2-7 | TRBV27 | TGTGCCAGCAGCCCCTCAGCGGGGACAGGGACCTACGAGCAGTACTTC | CASSPSAGTGTYEQYF
NA | NA | TRBJ1-1 | TRBV21-1 | TGTGCCAGCAGCGCAGCATCAGGGGCGTATTCTTTCATGATTAACACTGAAGCTTTCTTT | CASSAASGAYSFMINTEAFF
NA | NA | TRBJ1-1 | TRBV5-1 | TGCGCCAGCAGCTTGAGGGACAAGAACACTGAAGCTTTCTTT | CASSLRDKNTEAFF
NA | TRBD1 | TRBJ1-5 | TRBV5-1 | TGCGCCAGCAGCTCCGAGGGACAGCGCAATCAGCCCCAGCATTTT | CASSSEGQRNQPQHF
NA | TRBD2 | TRBJ2-7 | TRBV7-2 | TGTGCCAGCAGCTCCTTAAGCGGGGGTTACGAGCAGTACTTC | CASSSLSGGYEQYF
NA | NA | TRBJ2-1 | TRBV4-1 | TGCGCCAGCAGCCACCGCCTAGGGGCATCCTACAATGAGCAGTTCTTC | CASSHRLGASYNEQFF
NA | TRBD1 | TRBJ2-2 | TRBV12-5 | TGTGCTAGTGGTTTGGCCACAGGGGATACCACCGGGGAGCTGTTTTTT | CASGLATGDTTGELFF
NA | NA | TRBJ1-1 | TRBV5-6 | TGTGCCAGCAGCTTGGGTACACACCAGAACACTGAAGCTTTCTTT | CASSLGTHQNTEAFF